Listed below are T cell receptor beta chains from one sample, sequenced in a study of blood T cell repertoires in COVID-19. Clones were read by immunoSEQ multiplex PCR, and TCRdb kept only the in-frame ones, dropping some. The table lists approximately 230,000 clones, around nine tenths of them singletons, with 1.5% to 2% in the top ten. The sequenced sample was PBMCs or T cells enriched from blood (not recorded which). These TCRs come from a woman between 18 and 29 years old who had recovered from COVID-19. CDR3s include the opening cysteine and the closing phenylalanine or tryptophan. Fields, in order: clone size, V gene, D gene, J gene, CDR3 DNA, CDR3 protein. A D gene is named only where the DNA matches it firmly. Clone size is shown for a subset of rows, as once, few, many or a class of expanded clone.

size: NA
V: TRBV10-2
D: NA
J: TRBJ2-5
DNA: TGCGCCAGCAGTGAAGGGAGGCGGCGGCAAGAGACCCAGTACTTC
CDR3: CASSEGRRRQETQYF

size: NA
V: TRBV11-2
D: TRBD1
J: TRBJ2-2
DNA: TGTGCCAGCAGCGGGGGGACAGGGGGCTTTTCCGGGGAGCTGTTTTTT
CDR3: CASSGGTGGFSGELFF

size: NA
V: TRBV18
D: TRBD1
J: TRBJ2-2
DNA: TGTGCCAGCTCACCTCAGGGGGCCACCGGGGAGCTGTTTTTT
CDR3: CASSPQGATGELFF

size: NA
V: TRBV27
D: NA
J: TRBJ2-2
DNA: TGTGCCAGCAGTTTGTACAGGATGTTAGGGAACACCGGGGAGCTGTTTTTT
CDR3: CASSLYRMLGNTGELFF

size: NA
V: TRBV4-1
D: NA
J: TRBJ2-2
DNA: TGCGCCAGCACCCACAGGGTAAATACGAACACCGGGGAGCTGTTTTTT
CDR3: CASTHRVNTNTGELFF

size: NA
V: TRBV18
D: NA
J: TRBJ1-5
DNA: TGTGCCAGCTCACCGTTCGTGACAGGCCAGGGAGAGCCCCAGCATTTT
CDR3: CASSPFVTGQGEPQHF

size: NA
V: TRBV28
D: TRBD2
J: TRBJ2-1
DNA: TGTGCCAGCCGACTAGCGGGAACCTACAATGAGCAGTTCTTC
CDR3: CASRLAGTYNEQFF

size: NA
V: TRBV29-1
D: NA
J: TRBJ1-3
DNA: TGCAGCGTTGACGGTGTCTCTGGAAACACCATATATTTT
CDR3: CSVDGVSGNTIYF

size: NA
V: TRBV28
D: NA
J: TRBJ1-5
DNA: TGTGCCAGCAGCCTGCTAATAAGCAATCAGCCCCAGCATTTT
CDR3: CASSLLISNQPQHF

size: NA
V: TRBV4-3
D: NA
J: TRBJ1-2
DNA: TGCGCCAGCAGCCAAGAAAGGGGAGGGGACTATGGCTACACCTTC
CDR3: CASSQERGGDYGYTF

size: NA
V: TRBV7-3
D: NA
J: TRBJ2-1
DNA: TGTGCCAGCAGCTTAACTGGCGGGGCGGATGAGCAGTTCTTC
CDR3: CASSLTGGADEQFF

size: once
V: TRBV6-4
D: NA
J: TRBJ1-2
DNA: TGTGCCAGCAGTGACTCGATTGCACAGTCCTATGGCTACACCTTC
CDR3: CASSDSIAQSYGYTF

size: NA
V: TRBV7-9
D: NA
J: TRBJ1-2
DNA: TGTGCCAGCAGCTTACGACAGCTCTATGGCTACACCTTC
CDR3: CASSLRQLYGYTF

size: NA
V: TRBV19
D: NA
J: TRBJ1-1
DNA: TGTGCCAGTACCCCCCGCCGCAGATACACTGAAGCTTTCTTT
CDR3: CASTPRRRYTEAFF

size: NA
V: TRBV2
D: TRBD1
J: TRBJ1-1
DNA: TGTGCCAGCAGTGGACAGGGTGAAGCTTTCTTT
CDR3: CASSGQGEAFF

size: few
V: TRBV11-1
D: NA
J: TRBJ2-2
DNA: TGTGCCAGCAGCTCACAGGGAAAGGGGGAGCTGTTTTTT
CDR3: CASSSQGKGELFF

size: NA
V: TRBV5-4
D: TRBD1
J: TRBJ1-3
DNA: TGTGCCAGCAGCTGGGGACAGGGACTCTCTGGAAACACCATATATTTT
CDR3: CASSWGQGLSGNTIYF

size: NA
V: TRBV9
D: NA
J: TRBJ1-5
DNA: TGTGCCAGCAGCTTCACAGCTAGCAATCAGCCCCAGCATTTT
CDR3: CASSFTASNQPQHF

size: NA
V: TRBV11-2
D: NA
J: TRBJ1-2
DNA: TGTGCCAGCAGCTCCGCCGCAGGGGTAGGATTGAGCTACACCTTC
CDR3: CASSSAAGVGLSYTF

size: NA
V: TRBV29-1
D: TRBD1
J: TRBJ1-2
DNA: TGCAGCGTCATCCTTAGGGGGCGCGGCTACACCTTC
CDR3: CSVILRGRGYTF

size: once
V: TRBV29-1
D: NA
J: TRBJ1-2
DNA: TGCAGCGTAAGGACCAGGGCCCTTCATGGCTACACCTTC
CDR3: CSVRTRALHGYTF

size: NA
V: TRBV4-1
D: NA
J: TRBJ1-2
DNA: TGCGCCAGCAGCTCTCAGGGGAACTATGGCTACACCTTC
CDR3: CASSSQGNYGYTF